The rows below give T cell receptor beta chains drawn from one sample of a study of identical twins. TCRdb processed the 5' RACE reads anew with MiXCR; each CDR3 protein has one entry. The repertoire holds around 960,000 distinct CDR3 sequences, with 9% to 15% as singletons. This same sample was also taken into another study, of yellow fever vaccine responses in identical twins.

The sample was PBMCs. The receptors derive from a young woman in good health. CDR3s include the opening cysteine and the closing phenylalanine or tryptophan. D genes are given only for firm matches. The size entry is marked missing in some rows and otherwise reads once, few, many or a size class.

>-|few|TRBJ2-5|TRBV5-1
CASSPGAVRETQYF
TGCGCCAGCAGTCCTGGAGCGGTCAGGGAGACCCAGTACTTC
>TRBD2|few|TRBJ2-1|TRBV5-1
CASSLVIAGGLDEQFF
TGCGCCAGCAGCTTGGTAATAGCGGGAGGGTTGGATGAGCAGTTCTTC
>-|many|TRBJ2-1|TRBV29-1
CSVEYESEQFF
TGCAGCGTTGAATATGAGAGCGAGCAGTTCTTC
>-|few|TRBJ2-5|TRBV3-1
CASSQVRSGETQYF
TGTGCCAGCAGCCAAGTACGAAGCGGTGAGACCCAGTACTTC
>-|few|TRBJ2-3|TRBV12-3/TRBV12-4
CASSFRGRLTDTQYF
TGTGCCAGCAGTTTTCGGGGCAGACTCACAGATACGCAGTATTTT
>-|few|TRBJ2-3|TRBV20-1
CSALRGPDTQYF
TGCAGTGCTCTACGGGGGCCGGATACGCAGTATTTT
>-|few|TRBJ2-1|TRBV7-9
CASSLVSASNEQFF
TGTGCCAGCAGCTTAGTGTCAGCTTCTAATGAGCAGTTCTTC
>TRBD2|few|TRBJ2-1|TRBV9
CASSVEAAGEGNEQFF
TGTGCCAGCAGCGTAGAGGCAGCGGGAGAAGGCAATGAGCAGTTCTTC
>-|-|TRBJ2-2|TRBV6-4
CASSPRGGAGELFF
TGTGCCAGCAGTCCCCGAGGCGGCGCCGGGGAGCTGTTTTTT
>-|few|TRBJ2-1|TRBV12-3/TRBV12-4
CASTSGRMINEQFF
TGTGCCAGCACCTCGGGACGGATGATTAATGAGCAGTTCTTC
>TRBD2|few|TRBJ2-2|TRBV19
CASTAGVAGELFF
TGTGCCAGTACAGCGGGAGTCGCCGGGGAGCTGTTTTTT
>-|few|TRBJ1-6|TRBV6-5
CASRPQDSPLHF
TGTGCCAGCAGGCCACAGGATTCACCCCTCCACTTT
>-|-|TRBJ1-1|TRBV12-3/TRBV12-4
CASSLFRGAEAFF
TGTGCCAGCAGTTTATTTCGTGGTGCTGAAGCTTTCTTT
>TRBD2|-|TRBJ2-7|TRBV7-9
CASRGVLSGSPDEQYF
TGTGCCAGCAGGGGAGTCCTTAGCGGGAGCCCCGACGAGCAGTACTTC
>TRBD2|-|TRBJ2-1|TRBV5-1
CASWGGDNEQFF
TGCGCCAGCTGGGGAGGGGACAATGAGCAGTTCTTC
>-|few|TRBJ1-4|TRBV4-2
CASSQDRAGTNEKLFF
TGTGCCAGCAGCCAAGATCGGGCAGGGACTAATGAAAAACTGTTTTTT
>TRBD2|-|TRBJ2-2|TRBV27
CASSPLGGGRGAGELFF
TGTGCCAGCAGTCCTCTGGGAGGCGGGAGAGGGGCCGGGGAGCTGTTTTTT
>TRBD1|-|TRBJ2-6|TRBV28
CASGGQGSGANVLTF
TGTGCCAGCGGGGGACAGGGCTCCGGGGCCAACGTCCTGACTTTC
>-|-|TRBJ2-7|TRBV28
CASTTGNLYEQYF
TGTGCCAGCACCACAGGGAATTTGTACGAGCAGTACTTC
>-|many|TRBJ2-1|TRBV6-1
CASSPSSSYNEQFF
TGTGCCAGCAGTCCCTCTAGCTCCTACAATGAGCAGTTCTTC
>-|many|TRBJ1-3|TRBV4-1
CASSHLARAAKAISGNTIYF
TGCGCCAGCAGCCATCTAGCCAGGGCTGCGAAGGCGATCTCTGGAAACACCATATATTTT
>-|many|TRBJ1-2|TRBV24-1
CATSDFGTDYGYTF
TGTGCCACCAGTGATTTCGGGACGGACTATGGCTACACCTTC
>-|few|TRBJ1-1|TRBV10-3
CATTETPNTEAFF
TGTGCCACAACCGAAACACCGAACACTGAAGCTTTCTTT
>TRBD2|few|TRBJ2-5|TRBV12-3/TRBV12-4
CASSLGSGLAGGPQETQYF
TGTGCCAGCAGTTTAGGGTCGGGACTAGCGGGGGGGCCGCAAGAGACCCAGTACTTC
>-|-|TRBJ2-3|TRBV5-5
CASSKLVTDTQYF
TGTGCCAGCAGCAAGCTAGTCACAGATACGCAGTATTTT
>-|few|TRBJ1-1|TRBV6-6
CASSSLGDTEAFF
TGTGCCAGCAGTTCCCTTGGGGACACTGAAGCTTTCTTT
>-|-|TRBJ2-1|TRBV5-1
CASSLEPAANEQFF
TGCGCCAGCAGCTTGGAGCCCGCCGCCAATGAGCAGTTCTTC
>-|many|TRBJ1-5|TRBV12-3/TRBV12-4
CASTDTRLLQPQHF
TGTGCCAGCACAGACACCAGGCTACTTCAGCCCCAGCATTTT
>TRBD1|few|TRBJ2-1|TRBV7-2
CASSLGGQGWNEQFF
TGTGCCAGCAGCTTAGGGGGACAGGGTTGGAATGAGCAGTTCTTC
>TRBD2|-|TRBJ2-1|TRBV11-2
CASSLWTSAPGDEQFF
TGTGCCAGCAGCTTGTGGACTAGCGCCCCGGGGGATGAGCAGTTCTTC
>-|-|TRBJ2-1|TRBV14
CASSQGLARPSSYNEQFF
TGTGCCAGCAGCCAAGGGCTAGCGAGGCCCAGCTCCTACAATGAGCAGTTCTTC